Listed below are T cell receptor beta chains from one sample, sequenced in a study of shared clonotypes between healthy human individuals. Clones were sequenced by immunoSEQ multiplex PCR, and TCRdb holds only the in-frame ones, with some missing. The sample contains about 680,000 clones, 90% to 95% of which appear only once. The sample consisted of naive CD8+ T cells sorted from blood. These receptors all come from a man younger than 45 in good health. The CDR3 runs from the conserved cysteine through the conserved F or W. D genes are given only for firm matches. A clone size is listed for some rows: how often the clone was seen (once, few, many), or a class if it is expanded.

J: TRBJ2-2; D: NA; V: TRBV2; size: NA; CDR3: CASSEGSGELFF; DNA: TGTGCCAGCAGTGAAGGTTCCGGGGAGCTGTTTTTT
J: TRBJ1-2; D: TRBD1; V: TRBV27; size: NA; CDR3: CASSLSGGTGSAFNYGYTF; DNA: TGTGCCAGCAGTTTATCGGGGGGGACAGGGTCGGCTTTTAACTATGGCTACACCTTC
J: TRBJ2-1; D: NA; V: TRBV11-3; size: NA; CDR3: CASSRENAYNEQFF; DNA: TGTGCCAGCAGCCGGGAGAACGCCTACAATGAGCAGTTCTTC
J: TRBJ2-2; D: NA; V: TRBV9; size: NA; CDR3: CASSVDGGEMYGELFF; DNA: TGTGCCAGCAGCGTAGATGGGGGAGAGATGTACGGGGAGCTGTTTTTT
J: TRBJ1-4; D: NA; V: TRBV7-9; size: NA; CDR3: CASSSPSRPLGEKLFF; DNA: TGTGCCAGCAGCAGCCCGTCGCGCCCTCTGGGCGAAAAACTGTTTTTT
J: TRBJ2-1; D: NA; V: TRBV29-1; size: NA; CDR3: CSVGGRDNEQFF; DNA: TGCAGCGTTGGTGGTCGGGACAATGAGCAGTTCTTC
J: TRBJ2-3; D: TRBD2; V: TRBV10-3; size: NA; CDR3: CAISLGTSGTDTQYF; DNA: TGTGCCATCAGTTTGGGGACTAGCGGCACAGATACGCAGTATTTT
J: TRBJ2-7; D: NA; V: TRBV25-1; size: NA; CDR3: CASQLNSYEQYF; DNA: TGTGCCAGCCAGCTTAATAGCTACGAGCAGTACTTC
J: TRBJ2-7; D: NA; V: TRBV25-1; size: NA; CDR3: CATQVSYEQYF; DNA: TGTGCCACCCAAGTCTCCTACGAGCAGTACTTC
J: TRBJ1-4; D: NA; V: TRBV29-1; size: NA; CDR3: CSVVFAGAGRENEKLFF; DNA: TGCAGCGTTGTGTTCGCGGGGGCCGGGCGGGAGAATGAAAAACTGTTTTTT
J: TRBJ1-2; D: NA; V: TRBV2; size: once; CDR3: CASLSRDYGYTF; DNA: TGTGCCAGCCTAAGCAGGGACTATGGCTACACCTTC
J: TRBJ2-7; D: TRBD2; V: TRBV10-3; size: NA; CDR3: CAISESFSGGTYEQYF; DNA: TGTGCCATCAGTGAGTCGTTTAGCGGGGGAACCTACGAGCAGTACTTC
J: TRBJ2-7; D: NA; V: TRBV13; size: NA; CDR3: CASSLGRATYEQYF; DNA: TGTGCCAGCAGCTTAGGTCGCGCGACCTACGAGCAGTACTTC
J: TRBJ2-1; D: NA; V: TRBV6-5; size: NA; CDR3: CASSYSVGSSYNEQFF; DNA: TGTGCCAGCAGTTACTCGGTCGGGAGCTCCTACAATGAGCAGTTCTTC
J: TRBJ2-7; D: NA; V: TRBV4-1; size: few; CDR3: CASSQEPIGSYEQYF; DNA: TGCGCCAGCAGCCAAGAACCCATTGGATCCTACGAGCAGTACTTC
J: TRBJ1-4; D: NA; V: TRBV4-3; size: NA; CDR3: CASSLTSRVTNEKLFF; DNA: TGCGCCAGCAGCCTAACTTCTCGGGTAACTAATGAAAAACTGTTTTTT
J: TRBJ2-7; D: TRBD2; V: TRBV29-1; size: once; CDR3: CSVAGTNSYEQYF; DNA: TGCAGCGTTGCCGGGACTAACTCCTACGAGCAGTACTTC
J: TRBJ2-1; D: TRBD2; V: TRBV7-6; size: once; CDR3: CASSLASGRYNEQFF; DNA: TGTGCCAGCAGCTTAGCTAGCGGGCGATACAATGAGCAGTTCTTC
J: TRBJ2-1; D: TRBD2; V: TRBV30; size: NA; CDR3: CAFGGSGTLYYNEQFF; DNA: TGTGCCTTTGGGGGTAGCGGGACCTTGTATTACAATGAGCAGTTCTTC
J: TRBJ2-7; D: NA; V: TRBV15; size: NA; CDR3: CATSRGQHYEQYF; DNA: TGTGCCACCAGCAGAGGACAGCACTACGAGCAGTACTTC
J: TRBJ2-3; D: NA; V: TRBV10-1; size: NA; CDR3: CASSETAVPPTDTQYF; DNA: TGCGCCAGCAGTGAGACAGCCGTACCCCCCACAGATACGCAGTATTTT
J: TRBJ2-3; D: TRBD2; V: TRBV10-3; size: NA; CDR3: CAISDGLASADTQYF; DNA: TGTGCCATCAGTGACGGACTAGCGAGTGCAGATACGCAGTATTTT
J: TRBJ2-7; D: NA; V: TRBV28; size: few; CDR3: CASTSGRETYEQYF; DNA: TGTGCCAGTACCTCGGGCAGGGAGACCTACGAGCAGTACTTC
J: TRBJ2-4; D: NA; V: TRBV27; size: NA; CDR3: CASSWGLGDIQYF; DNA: TGTGCCAGCTCCTGGGGGCTAGGAGACATTCAGTACTTC
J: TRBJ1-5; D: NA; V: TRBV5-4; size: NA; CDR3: CASSFAGDNQPQHF; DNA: TGTGCCAGCAGTTTTGCGGGTGACAATCAGCCCCAGCATTTT
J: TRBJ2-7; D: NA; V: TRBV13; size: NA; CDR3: CASSVADGGSDEQYF; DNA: TGTGCCAGCAGCGTGGCCGATGGGGGATCAGACGAGCAGTACTTC
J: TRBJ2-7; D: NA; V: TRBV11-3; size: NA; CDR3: CASTGVYEQYF; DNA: TGTGCCAGCACAGGGGTCTACGAGCAGTACTTC
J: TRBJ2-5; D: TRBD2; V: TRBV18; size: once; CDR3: CASSPVLAGDQETQYF; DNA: TGTGCCAGCTCACCAGTCCTAGCGGGAGATCAAGAGACCCAGTACTTC
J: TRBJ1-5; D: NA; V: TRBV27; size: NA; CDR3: CASSLGKDQPQHF; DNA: TGTGCCAGCAGTTTAGGGAAAGATCAGCCCCAGCATTTT
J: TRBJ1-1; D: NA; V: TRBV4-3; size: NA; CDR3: CASSQDTRRAEAFF; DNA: TGCGCCAGCAGCCAAGATACCCGCAGGGCTGAAGCTTTCTTT
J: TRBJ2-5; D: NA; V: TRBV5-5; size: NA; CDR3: CASISVRETQYF; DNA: TGTGCCAGCATATCGGTCCGGGAGACCCAGTACTTC
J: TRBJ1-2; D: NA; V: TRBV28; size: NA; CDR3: CASSLSAGSGYTF; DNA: TGTGCCAGCAGTTTATCAGCGGGATCTGGCTACACCTTC
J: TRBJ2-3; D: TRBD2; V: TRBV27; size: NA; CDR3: CASRPQGLAAFTDTQYF; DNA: TGTGCCAGCAGGCCCCAGGGACTAGCTGCATTCACAGATACGCAGTATTTT
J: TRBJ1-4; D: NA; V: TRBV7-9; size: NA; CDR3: CASSSDPLGEKLFF; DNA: TGTGCCAGCAGCTCGGATCCCCTGGGTGAAAAACTGTTTTTT
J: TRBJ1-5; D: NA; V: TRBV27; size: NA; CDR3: CASSLLHSNQPQHF; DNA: TGTGCCAGCAGTTTATTACATAGCAATCAGCCCCAGCATTTT
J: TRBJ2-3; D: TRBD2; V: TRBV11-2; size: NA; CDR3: CASSLELAGTDTQYF; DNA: TGTGCCAGCAGCTTAGAACTAGCGGGCACAGATACGCAGTATTTT
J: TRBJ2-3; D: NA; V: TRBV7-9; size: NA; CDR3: CASSLVGSGITDTQYF; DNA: TGTGCCAGCAGCTTAGTCGGGTCAGGGATTACAGATACGCAGTATTTT
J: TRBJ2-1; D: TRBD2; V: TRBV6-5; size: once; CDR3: CASSQGTSGRNEQFF; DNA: TGTGCCAGCAGCCAAGGGACTAGCGGGAGGAATGAGCAGTTCTTC
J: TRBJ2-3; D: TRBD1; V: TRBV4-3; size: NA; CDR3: CASSQYRDSESSTDTQYF; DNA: TGCGCCAGCAGCCAGTACCGGGACAGTGAATCTAGCACAGATACGCAGTATTTT
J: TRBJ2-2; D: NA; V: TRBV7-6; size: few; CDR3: CASSSGLNTGELFF; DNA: TGTGCCAGCAGTTCGGGACTGAACACCGGGGAGCTGTTTTTT
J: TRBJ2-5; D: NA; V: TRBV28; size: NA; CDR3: CASSPITGLEETQYF; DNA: TGTGCCAGCAGTCCCATAACGGGTCTAGAAGAGACCCAGTACTTC
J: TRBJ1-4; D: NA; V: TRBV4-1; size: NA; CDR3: CASSQVPGEKLFF; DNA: TGCGCCAGCAGCCAAGTTCCGGGGGAAAAACTGTTTTTT
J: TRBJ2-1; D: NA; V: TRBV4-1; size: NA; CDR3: CASSQVWGEQFF; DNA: TGCGCCAGCAGCCAAGTCTGGGGGGAGCAGTTCTTC
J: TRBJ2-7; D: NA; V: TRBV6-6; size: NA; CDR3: CASSYSGHFYEQYF; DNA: TGTGCCAGCAGTTACTCAGGACACTTCTACGAGCAGTACTTC
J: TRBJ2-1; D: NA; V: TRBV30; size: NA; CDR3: CGGAGLGNEQFF; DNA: TGTGGAGGGGCGGGGCTGGGCAATGAGCAGTTCTTC
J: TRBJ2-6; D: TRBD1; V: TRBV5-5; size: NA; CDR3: CASSRTGGAGANVLTF; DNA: TGTGCCAGCAGCCGGACAGGGGGCGCTGGGGCCAACGTCCTGACTTTC
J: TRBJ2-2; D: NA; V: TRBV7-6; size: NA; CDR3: CASSLGVANTGELFF; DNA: TGTGCCAGCAGCTTGGGAGTGGCGAACACCGGGGAGCTGTTTTTT
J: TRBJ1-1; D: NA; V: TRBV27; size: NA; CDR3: CASRTGRGNTEAFF; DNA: TGTGCCAGCAGGACGGGACGCGGTAACACTGAAGCTTTCTTT